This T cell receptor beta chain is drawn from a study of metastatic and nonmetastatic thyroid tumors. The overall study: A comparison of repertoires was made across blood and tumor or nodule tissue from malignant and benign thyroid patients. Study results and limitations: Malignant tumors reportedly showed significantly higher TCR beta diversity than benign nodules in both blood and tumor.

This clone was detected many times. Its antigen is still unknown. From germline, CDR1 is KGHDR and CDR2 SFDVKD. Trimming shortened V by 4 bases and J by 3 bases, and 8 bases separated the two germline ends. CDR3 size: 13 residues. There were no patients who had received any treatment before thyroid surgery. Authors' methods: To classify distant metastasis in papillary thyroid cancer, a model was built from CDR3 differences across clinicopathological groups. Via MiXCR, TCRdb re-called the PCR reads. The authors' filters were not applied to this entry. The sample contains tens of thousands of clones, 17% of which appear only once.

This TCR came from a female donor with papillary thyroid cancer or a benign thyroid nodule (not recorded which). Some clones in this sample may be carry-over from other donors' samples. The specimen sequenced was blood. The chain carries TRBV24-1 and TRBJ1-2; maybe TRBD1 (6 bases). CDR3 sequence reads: CATSEGAYYGYTF. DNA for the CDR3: TGTGCCACCAGTGAGGGGGCTTACTATGGCTACACCTTC.